The clone carrying this TCR beta chain was detected once. Its specificity is unknown. This CDR3 region has 15 residues. Germline values: CDR1 SNHLY, CDR2 FYNNEI. Trimming at V came to 5 bases and at J to 4 bases, leaving 8 bases not matched to a gene. This entry is derived from a study of a mutant IDH1 vaccine in newly diagnosed glioma. Study information: Across weeks 1, 3, 5, 7, 11, 15, 19 and 23, patients received a vaccination each time, eight in all. Prior therapy was radiotherapy, temozolomide, or both; most received both. The first vaccination came 4-6 weeks after radiotherapy alone, or with temozolomide cycles.

Using immunoSEQ multiplex PCR, the repertoire was profiled, and TCRdb retains in-frame clones only, with some absent. The sample shows more than 55,000 clones, about 80% of them seen only once. As to time point: week 5, during vaccination. In every dose of vaccine, 300 ug of mutant IDH1 20-mer peptide was given alongside topical imiquimod. The donor cohort comprised cases of new WHO grade 3 or 4 IDH1-mutant, ATRX-lost astrocytoma. Sequenced material: PBMCs, taken from a glioma patient whose treatment included an IDH1 peptide vaccine. The chain employs TRBV2 and TRBJ2-5, with 9 nucleotides matching TRBD1. The origin of this receptor is a woman aged 18-29 years with glioma. Some clones in this sample may be carry-over from other donors' samples. The CDR3 DNA reads TGTGCCAGCAGTCGTACAGGGGGCGGGGTAGAGACCCAGTACTTC. Its translation: CASSRTGGGVETQYF.